This passage covers 28 T cell receptor beta chains from one sample sequenced in a study of cytomegalovirus exposure and HLA in healthy donors. PCR involved 60 Vbeta and 13 Jbeta primers. Libraries were prepared by immunoSEQ multiplex PCR; TCRdb keeps only in-frame clonotypes and omits some of them. The repertoire has around 120,000 clones, roughly 82% of them found once; the top ten carry around 3.9%. Material for sequencing was PBMCs. The receptors were gathered from a human donor in good health.

The V and J genes are TRBV19 and TRBJ2-7; D is perhaps TRBD2 (5 bases). The CDR3 extends over 12 amino acids. Germline V gives CDR1 LNHDA, CDR2 SQIVND (reference sequence). The V end lost 6 bases, the J end lost 3 bases, and 9 bases lay between the germline ends. This chain's CDR3 is CASSRTDYEQYF. Here the CDR3 DNA reads TGTGCCAGTAGCAGGACTGACTACGAGCAGTACTTC.

This chain connects TRBV6-5 to TRBJ1-1, with 9 bases lining up with TRBD1. This CDR3 comprises 15 residues. Germline loops: CDR1 MNHEY, CDR2 SVGAGI. The J segment lost 1 base and the V segment lost 4 bases, leaving 4 bases of the junction unmatched. The CDR3 nucleotides are TGTGCCAGCAGTTGGGGACAGGGCCCGAACACTGAAGCTTTCTTT. It yields the protein CASSWGQGPNTEAFF.

This clone came up once. The chain links TRBV28 to TRBJ1-2, with a weak D call TRBD1 (6 bases). The CDR3 covers 15 residues. Trimming pared 3 bases from V and 3 bases from J, leaving 14 bases between. Per the germline V gene, CDR1 is MDHEN and CDR2 is SYDVKM. CDR3 bases: TGTGCCAGCAGTTTCAGGGGCGGACAGCACTATGGCTACACCTTC. Translated, it gives CASSFRGGQHYGYTF.

The chain carries TRBV5-1 and TRBJ2-2; D uncertain. The germline V gene encodes CDR1 SGHRS and CDR2 YFSETQ. CDR3 length equals 16 residues. Trimming took 0 bases from V and 1 from J, leaving 10 bases between them. For the CDR3, the DNA is TGCGCCAGCAGCTTGGCCCCAGGTATGAACACCGGGGAGCTGTTTTTT. This translates into CASSLAPGMNTGELFF.

The rearrangement joins TRBV6-5 to TRBJ2-7; 7 bases line up with TRBD2. The germline gives CDR1 MNHEY, CDR2 SVGAGI. This CDR3 has 15 residues. V gave up 2 bases and J gave up 3 bases; unmatched junction bases: 7. This CDR3 reads CASSYRSGKNYEQYF. The DNA of the CDR3 is TGTGCCAGCAGTTACAGGAGCGGGAAGAACTACGAGCAGTACTTC.

The chain recombines TRBV11-2 with TRBJ2-2; D is uncertain. Trimming removed 2 bases at V and 4 bases at J, with 17 bases between. This CDR3 has 17 residues. Looked up from germline, CDR1 is SGHAT and CDR2 is FQNNGV. DNA of the CDR3: TGTGCCAGCAGCTTATATGGCGGATCGAACCCCACCGGGGAGCTGTTTTTT. This encodes CASSLYGGSNPTGELFF. The full variable domain, its missing parts supplied by reference TRBV11-2 and TRBJ2-2, is EAGVAQSPRYKIIEKRQSVAFWCNPISGHATLYWYQQILGQGPKLLIQFQNNGVVDDSQLPKDRFSAERLKGVDSTLKIQPAKLEDSAVYLCASSLYGGSNPTGELFFGEGSRLTVL.

The chain combines TRBV19 with TRBJ2-2; perhaps TRBD1 as D (6 bases). Trimming took 8 bases from V and 0 from J, leaving 13 bases between them. The CDR3 is 15 residues long. The germline CDR1 and CDR2 sequences are LNHDA and SQIVND (reference sequence). The CDR3: CASHREASNTGELFF. The CDR3 DNA sequence: TGTGCCAGTCACAGGGAAGCGTCGAACACCGGGGAGCTGTTTTTT.

V usage is TRBV6-5 and J usage is TRBJ2-7; 8 positions agree with TRBD1. Losses at the gene ends were 5 bases for V and 3 bases for J; bases not matched to a gene: 6. The CDR3 loop spans 14 amino acids. The V gene's germline CDR1 is MNHEY and CDR2 SVGAGI. Here the CDR3 DNA reads TGTGCCAGCAGTGCCGGGACAGGCAACTACGAGCAGTACTTC. Translation gives CASSAGTGNYEQYF.

This clone was seen a few times. The rearrangement joins TRBV19 to TRBJ1-1, with D hard to call. The CDR3 covers 12 residues. Per the germline V gene, CDR1 is LNHDA and CDR2 is SQIVND (reference sequence). Trimming removed 4 bases from V and 7 bases from J, with 10 bases in between. The CDR3 nucleotides are TGTGCCAGTAGTAAGGCAGGCATTGAAGCTTTCTTT. Translation gives CASSKAGIEAFF.

J is TRBJ1-4 and V is TRBV5-1, with 7 bases lining up with TRBD1. Trimming at V came to 1 base and at J to 5 bases, leaving 5 bases not matched to a gene. Germline lookup yields CDR1 SGHRS and CDR2 YFSETQ. The CDR3 spans 15 residues. The CDR3 reads CASSLTRTGNEKLFF. CDR3 DNA sequence: TGCGCCAGCAGCTTGACCAGGACAGGAAATGAAAAACTGTTTTTT.

The chain has TRBV30 and TRBJ1-6; a weak D match, TRBD1 (5 bases). Germline V gives CDR1 GTSNPN, CDR2 SVGIG (reference sequence). The length of the CDR3 is 13 residues. The V gene lost 4 bases and the J gene lost 10 bases, with 14 bases spanning the gap. The CDR3, as DNA: TGTGCCTGGACTGACAGAGCGGGATCACCCCTCCACTTT. Translation gives CAWTDRAGSPLHF.

Only a few counts were recorded for this clone. This chain uses TRBV6-5 with TRBJ2-3, with 8 bases fitting TRBD1. CDR3 length equals 16 residues. The V segment lost 2 bases and the J segment 1 base; nucleotides outside the gene matches: 5. Germline values: CDR1 MNHEY, CDR2 SVGAGI. CDR3 loop: CASSYGAGGGTDTQYF. Here the CDR3 DNA reads TGTGCCAGCAGTTACGGGGCAGGGGGCGGCACAGATACGCAGTATTTT.

The V and J genes are TRBV4-1 and TRBJ1-1; D possibly corresponds to TRBD1 (5 bases). The CDR3 contains 15 residues. Deletions cut 4 bases from V and 3 bases from J, with 15 bases between. Per the germline V gene, CDR1 is MGHRA and CDR2 is YSYEKL. CDR3 nucleotide sequence: TGCGCCAGCAGCCCCCGCAGGTTAGGGGACACTGAAGCTTTCTTT. This sequence encodes CASSPRRLGDTEAFF.

The chain joins TRBV4-2 to TRBJ2-1; 7 bases map to TRBD2. Per germline, CDR1 LGHNA and CDR2 YNFKEQ. The CDR3 is made up of 15 amino acids. J was trimmed by 8 bases and V by 0 bases; bases with no gene match: 7. CDR3: CASSQERAGRDEQFF. CDR3 bases: TGTGCCAGCAGCCAAGAAAGAGCGGGAAGGGATGAGCAGTTCTTC.

This chain links TRBV28 with TRBJ2-3, with D possibly being TRBD2 (5 bases). The CDR3 extends over 15 amino acids. The V end was cut by 6 bases, the J end by 3 bases, with 16 bases between. The germline V gene encodes CDR1 MDHEN and CDR2 SYDVKM. The CDR3 coding sequence is TGTGCCAGCAGACAACTAGGTCAGCGAACAGATACGCAGTATTTT. This encodes CASRQLGQRTDTQYF.

This clone came up a few times. The J gene is TRBJ2-5, the V gene TRBV28; possible D gene TRBD2, 6 bases. Germline CDR1 MDHEN, CDR2 SYDVKM. The CDR3 contains 14 residues. The V and J ends lost 3 bases and 1 base respectively, with 9 bases between them. The DNA for the CDR3 is TGTGCCAGCAGTTTCCGGCGGGGCCAAGAGACCCAGTACTTC. Its protein is CASSFRRGQETQYF.

This sequence joins TRBV6-4 and TRBJ2-1, with TRBD2 matching 13 bases. The junction had 0 bases not matched to a gene; V was cut back by 0 bases and J by 4 bases. CDR3 length equals 16 residues. Germline V lookup: CDR1 MRHNA, CDR2 SNTAGT. CDR3 DNA: TGTGCCAGCAGTGACTCGGGACTAGCGGGATACAATGAGCAGTTCTTC. It encodes CASSDSGLAGYNEQFF.

This chain uses TRBV5-6 with TRBJ2-3; TRBD2 aligns across 10 bases. The junction had 9 bases not matched to a gene; V was cut back by 5 bases and J by 3 bases. From germline, CDR1 is SGHDT and CDR2 YYEEEE. This CDR3 region has 16 residues. The CDR3: CASSQLLAGRTDTQYF. The CDR3 DNA reads TGTGCCAGCAGTCAACTACTAGCGGGGAGGACAGATACGCAGTATTTT.

The CDR3: CAISQTYDSYSGNTIYF. The CDR3 DNA sequence: TGTGCCATCAGCCAAACCTACGACAGCTACTCTGGAAACACCATATATTTT. V is TRBV10-3 and J is TRBJ1-3, with a weak D call TRBD1 (5 bases). The CDR3 has 17 amino acids. V dropped 6 bases and J dropped 0 bases, with 18 bases sitting between them. Germline CDR1 and CDR2: ENHRY and SYGVKD.

This chain joins TRBV6-6 and TRBJ2-1; 14 positions match TRBD2. V lost 11 bases to trimming and J lost 7 bases; unmatched junction nucleotides: 7. The CDR3 extends over 14 amino acids. Germline V gene sequence: CDR1 MNHNY, CDR2 SVGAGI (reference sequence). The CDR3 here is CAAGTSGRRNEQFF. CDR3 bases: TGTGCCGCGGGGACTAGCGGGAGAAGAAATGAGCAGTTCTTC.

The sample holds a few counts of this clone. The V gene is TRBV10-1, the J gene TRBJ2-5, with a weak D call TRBD2 (6 bases). Germline CDR1 is WNHNN and CDR2 is SYGVQD (reference sequence). The CDR3 is 16 residues long. Trimming took off 7 bases at V and 1 base at J, with 19 bases between the two ends. CDR3 protein: CASIFRPVGGQETQYF. CDR3 nucleotides: TGCGCCAGCATCTTCCGCCCGGTGGGGGGCCAAGAGACCCAGTACTTC.

This sequence joins TRBV9 and TRBJ1-1; a possible D gene is TRBD1 (5 bases). V lost 4 bases to trimming and J lost 4 bases, with 14 bases between them. The CDR3 is made up of 14 amino acids. Germline CDR1 SGDLS, CDR2 YYNGEE. The CDR3 sequence is CASSPMTEITEAFF. Written as DNA, the CDR3 is TGTGCCAGCAGCCCGATGACAGAGATCACTGAAGCTTTCTTT. The complete variable domain, with remaining parts taken from reference TRBV9 and TRBJ1-1, reads DSGVTQTPKHLITATGQRVTLRCSPRSGDLSVYWYQQSLDQGLQFLIQYYNGEERAKGNILERFSAQQFPDLHSELNLSSLELGDSALYFCASSPMTEITEAFFGQGTRLTVV.

This clone was counted only a few times. The rearrangement uses TRBV5-8 and TRBJ1-4; 9 bases line up with TRBD1. V trimming: 0 bases; J trimming: 8 bases; junction bases outside the gene matches: 2. The CDR3 is made up of 14 amino acids. Germline CDR1 and CDR2: SGHTS and YDEGEE. CDR3 DNA: TGTGCCAGCAGCTTGGGACAGGGGGAAGAAAAACTGTTTTTT. Translated, it gives CASSLGQGEEKLFF.

The chain is built from TRBV7-8 and TRBJ1-2; no definite D call. The length of the CDR3 is 14 residues. Trimming shortened V by 1 base and J by 1 base, and 7 bases separated the two germline ends. The germline V gene encodes CDR1 SGHVS and CDR2 FQNEAQ. CDR3 sequence: CASSLVRDNYGYTF. As DNA, the CDR3 is TGTGCCAGCAGCTTAGTACGGGATAACTATGGCTACACCTTC.

The V and J genes are TRBV23-1 and TRBJ1-5; no clear D gene. TRBV23-1 is designated an ORF whose function remains uncertain. The V gene lost 7 bases and the J gene lost 1 base, with 11 bases spanning the gap. This CDR3 has 14 amino acids. The CDR3 loop is CASTPNPSNQPQHF. In DNA, the CDR3 is TGCGCCAGCACCCCTAATCCCAGCAATCAGCCCCAGCATTTT.

V is TRBV7-9 and J is TRBJ2-2; D is possibly TRBD1 (7 bases). The CDR3 is 17 residues long. CDR1 is SEHNR, CDR2 FQNEAQ, per germline (reference sequence). The ends were cut back, 5 bases at V and 5 bases at J, with 21 bases in the middle. CDR3 nucleotides: TGTGCCAGCAGCCGAACCCAAGGGGGCGCGGGAACCGGGGAGCTGTTTTTT. It is translated as CASSRTQGGAGTGELFF. Filled out from reference TRBV7-9 and TRBJ2-2, the complete variable domain reads DTGVSQNPRHKITKRGQNVTFRCDPISEHNRLYWYRQTLGQGPEFLTYFQNEAQLEKSRLLSDRFSAERPKGSFSTLEIQRTEQGDSAMYLCASSRTQGGAGTGELFFGEGSRLTVL.

This clone was detected once. The conserved phenylalanine or tryptophan normally closing the CDR3 is absent here, so this likely arose from a read error. J is TRBJ1-2 and V is TRBV5-6; D ambiguous. The CDR3 is 15 amino acids. V was shortened by 0 bases and J by 1 base, with 10 bases between the two germline ends. CDR1 is SGHDT and CDR2 is YYEEEE in the germline V gene. As DNA, the CDR3 is TGTGCCAGCAGCTTGGTATTAACTGATAACTATGGCTACACCCTC. Its protein is CASSLVLTDNYGYTL.

This chain links TRBV7-9 with TRBJ2-2, with 8 bases lining up with TRBD2. The CDR3 covers 14 residues. The ends lost 3 bases at V and 5 bases at J; junction bases unmatched: 2. The germline CDR1 and CDR2 sequences are SEHNR and FQNEAQ (reference sequence). This CDR3 is CASSLTGGTGELFF. The CDR3 region has the DNA TGTGCCAGCAGCTTGACGGGAGGGACCGGGGAGCTGTTTTTT.